This TCR beta chain was observed in a study of blood T cells in healthy people across ages. Germline lookup yields CDR1 SGHRS and CDR2 YFSETQ. Trimming stripped 3 bases from V and 6 bases from J, with 11 bases between. The CDR3 is 13 residues long. Next came a second PCR, run for about 7 to 12 cycles, which used a sample-barcoded 5' primer along with a J-beta primer mix. TCRdb itself ran the 5' RACE reads through MiXCR, one entry per CDR3 protein. This sample has about 730,000 distinct CDR3 sequences, with about 40% found just once. The V and J genes are TRBV5-1 and TRBJ2-3; no firm D call. Sequencing input: blood. This clonotype originated in a woman in her sixties in good health. The CDR3 DNA follows: TGCGCCAGCAGCTGGAACGAAAGGGATACGCAGTATTTT. It codes for CASSWNERDTQYF.